Listed here are 10 T cell receptor beta chains from one sample, sequenced in a study of T-cell memory formation after mild COVID-19 (dated by TCRdb to the early 2020s). The library was prepared using 5' RACE. Instrument on record: Illumina NovaSeq 6000. TCRdb reanalyzed the raw reads on its own, using fastp at Q25 for trimming and MiXCR for clone calling, and kept in-frame beta chains. Each entry merges the rows of one CDR3 protein and shows their most common DNA and genes. The sample table holds about 170,000 distinct CDR3 sequences, of which 13% were seen once. The ten biggest clones cover about 3.3% of the sample. Sequencing was carried out using PBMCs or a T cell subset sorted from them (not recorded which). All receptors come from a man aged 18 to 29 who had mild COVID-19 (a few samples of this study predate the infection). The sample titles of this study are shuffled in the database, so cell type and time point are left out; the donor was told from shared clones.

In this sample, this clonotype turned up many times. The chain has TRBV7-6 and TRBJ1-4; the D is unclear. CDR1 SGHVS and CDR2 FNYEAQ come from the germline V gene. The CDR3 runs 11 residues. V dropped 5 bases and J dropped 2 bases, with 0 bases sitting between them. CDR3 sequence reads: CASSTNEKLFF. The CDR3 nucleotides are TGTGCCAGCAGCACTAATGAAAAACTGTTTTTT.

This clonotype has more than one count but fewer than ten. This rearrangement joins TRBV5-1 to TRBJ2-1; possible D gene TRBD2, 6 bases. Germline CDR1 and CDR2: SGHRS and YFSETQ. V was cut by 5 bases and J by 0 bases, with 9 bases left in between. The CDR3 has 14 residues. The CDR3 DNA sequence: TGCGCCAGCAGGCGGGGTTACTCCTACAATGAGCAGTTCTTC. This gives the protein CASRRGYSYNEQFF.

The genes are TRBV20-1 and TRBJ1-2; tentatively, D is TRBD1 (6 bases). The CDR3 is made up of 13 amino acids. CDR1 is DFQATT and CDR2 is SNEGSKA in the germline V gene (reference sequence). The V end was cut by 6 bases, the J end by 1 base, with 12 bases between. The CDR3 bases are TGCAGTGCGTTACCGGGACATAACTATGGCTACACCTTC. Amino acids: CSALPGHNYGYTF.

This clonotype was counted a few times. The rearrangement joins TRBV7-3 to TRBJ2-1; possibly TRBD2 for D (5 bases). This CDR3 contains 14 residues. Per the germline V gene, CDR1 is SGHTA and CDR2 is FQGTGA. Deletions cut 0 bases from V and 7 bases from J, with 10 bases between. CDR3 protein: CASSLTSRRNEQFF. The CDR3, as DNA: TGTGCCAGCAGCTTAACGTCGAGGAGGAATGAGCAGTTCTTC.

V gene TRBV18 combines with J gene TRBJ2-1; possible D gene TRBD2, 7 bases. The ends were cut back, 3 bases at V and 6 bases at J, with 15 bases in the middle. The CDR3 covers 15 residues. Germline CDR1 KGHSH, CDR2 LQKENI. CDR3 sequence reads: CASSPGGGAGNEQFF. DNA of the CDR3: TGTGCCAGCTCACCTGGCGGGGGCGCGGGCAATGAGCAGTTCTTC.

The chain is built from TRBV7-2 and TRBJ1-5; D not resolved. Per germline, CDR1 SGHTA and CDR2 FQGNSA. CDR3 length: 13 amino acids. The ends were cut back, 4 bases at V and 4 bases at J, with 8 bases in the middle. The CDR3 here is CASSSTRNQPQHF. The CDR3 DNA is TGTGCCAGCAGCTCCACACGGAATCAGCCCCAGCATTTT.

The rearrangement uses TRBV15 and TRBJ1-2; the match to TRBD1 covers 9 bases. J lost 4 bases, V lost 2 bases, and 5 bases had no gene match. This CDR3 spans 15 amino acids. Germline CDR1 and CDR2: LNHNV and YYDKDF (reference sequence). The CDR3 nucleotides are TGTGCCACCAGCAGATCACAGGGGGCGGCCTATGGCTACACCTTC. It yields the protein CATSRSQGAAYGYTF.

This chain joins TRBV3-1 and TRBJ1-4; D gene unclear. Trimming stripped 3 bases from V and 6 bases from J, with 8 bases between. The CDR3 spans 13 residues. Germline-derived CDR1 and CDR2 are LGHDT and YNNKEL (reference sequence). The CDR3 region has the DNA TGTGCCAGCAGCCAGGTACCTTATGAAAAACTGTTTTTT. It is translated as CASSQVPYEKLFF.

The CDR3 protein is CATGTRGGGRFF. CDR3 DNA: TGTGCCACCGGGACTAGAGGGGGGGGTCGGTTCTTC. The chain combines TRBV27 with TRBJ2-1; 8 nucleotides match TRBD2. The CDR3 has 12 residues. The germline gives CDR1 MNHEY, CDR2 SMNVEV (reference sequence). V was pared by 10 bases and J by 15 bases, with 14 bases of the junction left unmatched.

This clonotype was detected a few times. This rearrangement joins TRBV4-1 to TRBJ1-3, with TRBD1 as a possible D gene (6 bases). The CDR3 spans 17 residues. Germline V gives CDR1 MGHRA, CDR2 YSYEKL. V lost 1 base and J lost 0, with 13 bases in between. Here the CDR3 reads CASSQVRGPYSGNTIYF. CDR3 sequence (DNA): TGCGCCAGCAGCCAAGTCAGGGGACCCTACTCTGGAAACACCATATATTTT.